Shown below are 14 T cell receptor beta chains from a single sample sequenced in a study of blood T cell repertoires in COVID-19. Profiling relied on immunoSEQ multiplex PCR, and the TCRdb table lists in-frame clones only, not all of them. Among about 200,000 clones listed, approximately 88% were seen once. Sequencing was performed on peripheral blood. The receptors stem from a man aged 55 to 70 who had recovered from COVID-19.

In this sample, this clone turned up a few times. The chain recombines TRBV7-9 with TRBJ2-7, with D perhaps TRBD2 (6 bases). CDR3 length equals 17 residues. The germline gives CDR1 SEHNR, CDR2 FQNEAQ (reference sequence). With 5 bases removed from V and 1 base from J, the gap between germline ends came to 21 bases. CDR3 coding DNA: TGTGCCAGCAGCCTCCCACTATTTGGGGGGACTTCCTACGAGCAGTACTTC. It translates to CASSLPLFGGTSYEQYF.

The chain employs TRBV19 and TRBJ1-5; a possible D gene is TRBD1 (5 bases). The ends were cut back, 7 bases at V and 3 bases at J, with 28 bases in the middle. The CDR3 sequence is 19 residues long. Germline V CDR1 and CDR2: LNHDA, SQIVND (reference sequence). CDR3 nucleotides: TGTGCCAGTACCCTACCGACGGACACGACCTTTCCCTCCAATCAGCCCCAGCATTTT. This encodes CASTLPTDTTFPSNQPQHF.

V gene TRBV7-2 combines with J gene TRBJ1-2, with TRBD1 identical over 7 bases. This CDR3 contains 15 residues. V lost 4 bases, J lost 5 bases, and 10 bases stayed unmatched. Germline-derived CDR1 and CDR2 are SGHTA and FQGNSA. In nucleotides, the CDR3 is TGTGCCAGCAGCTGGCGGGAGGGGGCGCAGTATGGCTACACCTTC. Translating gives CASSWREGAQYGYTF.

The chain has TRBV6-6 and TRBJ2-1, with D possibly being TRBD1 (7 bases). Looked up from germline, CDR1 is MNHNY and CDR2 is SVGAGI (reference sequence). Trimming shortened V by 2 bases and J by 10 bases, and 12 bases separated the two germline ends. CDR3 length: 13 residues. The CDR3 region has the DNA TGTGCCAGCAGTTACGGTGGAGGGGGCGAGCAGTTCTTC. It is translated as CASSYGGGGEQFF.

The chain carries TRBV30 and TRBJ2-1; 8 positions match TRBD2. The CDR3 consists of 15 residues. V dropped 2 bases and J dropped 4; count of bases not matched to a gene: 7. Germline V gene lookup returns CDR1 GTSNPN and CDR2 SVGIG (reference sequence). CDR3 amino acids: CAWSYSGSGYNEQFF. CDR3 nucleotides: TGTGCCTGGAGTTACAGCGGGAGCGGGTACAATGAGCAGTTCTTC.

The chain joins TRBV7-9 to TRBJ2-3; possibly TRBD1 for D (6 bases). The CDR3 length is 15 residues. Trimming took 5 bases from V and 0 from J, leaving 12 bases between them. CDR1 and CDR2 from the germline V gene are SEHNR and FQNEAQ (reference sequence). CDR3 protein: CASSIGTISTDTQYF. CDR3 coding DNA: TGTGCCAGCAGCATAGGGACAATTAGCACAGATACGCAGTATTTT.

The V and J genes are TRBV7-9 and TRBJ2-5; 8 nucleotides match TRBD1. The CDR3 spans 14 residues. With V trimmed by 4 bases and J by 3 bases, 4 bases remained unmatched. The V gene's germline CDR1 is SEHNR and CDR2 FQNEAQ (reference sequence). The CDR3 coding sequence is TGTGCCAGCAGCTCTTCGGACAGGGAAGAGACCCAGTACTTC. Amino acids: CASSSSDREETQYF.

J is TRBJ2-6 and V is TRBV29-1; TRBD2 might be the D (5 bases). There are 18 residues in the CDR3. Trimming cost V 0 bases and J 0 bases, with 15 bases left between them. The germline V gene has CDR1 SQVTM and CDR2 ANQGSEA. In DNA form, the CDR3 reads TGCAGCGTTGAAGAGACGCCGGGGAGACACTCTGGGGCCAACGTCCTGACTTTC. It is translated as CSVEETPGRHSGANVLTF.

The J gene is TRBJ2-2, the V gene TRBV6-5; 7 bases match TRBD1. The junction had 8 bases not matched to a gene; V was cut back by 0 bases and J by 7 bases. CDR3 length: 16 amino acids. Per the germline V gene, CDR1 is MNHEY and CDR2 is SVGAGI. In DNA, the CDR3 is TGTGCCAGCAGTTACTCGGCGACAGGGCGTGGCGGGGAGCTGTTTTTT. Its translation: CASSYSATGRGGELFF.

The chain uses TRBV27 and TRBJ2-7; no reliable D call. Germline V gene sequence: CDR1 MNHEY, CDR2 SMNVEV (reference sequence). This CDR3 comprises 9 residues. Trimming took 7 bases from V and 6 from J, leaving 4 bases between them. DNA of the CDR3: TGTGCCAGCACCCTCGAGCAGTACTTC. This gives the protein CASTLEQYF.

The chain couples TRBV9 to TRBJ2-3; 14 positions agree with TRBD2. The CDR3 has 17 amino acids. CDR1 is SGDLS, CDR2 YYNGEE, per germline. J lost 3 bases, V lost 6 bases, and 9 bases had no gene match. The CDR3 bases are TGTGCCAGCACCATAGGGACTAGCGGGAGTAGGACAGATACGCAGTATTTT. Its protein product is CASTIGTSGSRTDTQYF. The full variable domain, in which reference TRBV9 and TRBJ2-3 provide the parts outside the CDR3, is DSGVTQTPKHLITATGQRVTLRCSPRSGDLSVYWYQQSLDQGLQFLIQYYNGEERAKGNILERFSAQQFPDLHSELNLSSLELGDSALYFCASTIGTSGSRTDTQYFGPGTRLTVL.

This chain connects TRBV13 to TRBJ1-4, with TRBD1 matching over 8 bases. The germline CDR1 and CDR2 sequences are PRHDT and FYEKMQ (reference sequence). The CDR3 runs to 15 residues. With V trimmed by 4 bases and J by 5 bases, 6 bases remained unmatched. CDR3 protein: CASSSRTGRNEKLFF. The DNA for the CDR3 is TGTGCCAGCAGCTCGCGGACAGGGAGGAATGAAAAACTGTTTTTT.

In this sample, this clone turned up once. CDR3 in amino acids: CASSWQGGNQPQHF. CDR3 DNA sequence: TGTGCCAGCAGTTGGCAGGGAGGTAATCAGCCCCAGCATTTT. The chain uses TRBV28 and TRBJ1-5, with a weak D call TRBD1 (5 bases). The V end was cut by 4 bases, the J end by 4 bases, with 11 bases between. In germline, CDR1 is MDHEN, CDR2 SYDVKM. This CDR3 spans 14 amino acids.

The chain has TRBV9 and TRBJ1-6, with D perhaps TRBD1 (6 bases). Germline CDR1 SGDLS, CDR2 YYNGEE. This CDR3 region has 15 residues. Trimming took off 7 bases at V and 5 bases at J, with 16 bases between the two ends. For the CDR3, the DNA is TGTGCCAGCTCCCGTGGGGGCGCCAATAATTCACCCCTCCACTTT. Protein: CASSRGGANNSPLHF.